Listed below are T cell receptor beta chains from one sample, sequenced in a study of monozygotic twins with inflammatory bowel disease. Reprocessing the 5' RACE reads, TCRdb reports a single entry for every CDR3 protein and omits DNA. This sample's table has roughly 170,000 distinct CDR3 sequences. Sequenced material: blood. The receptors originated from a human donor with ulcerative colitis or Crohn's disease, or a healthy co-twin of an affected twin (not recorded which). The CDR3 runs from the conserved cysteine through the conserved F or W.

v_gene: TRBV20-1
j_gene: TRBJ1-5
CDR3aa: CSARDVRDMPTDSNQPQHF

v_gene: TRBV19
j_gene: TRBJ2-2
CDR3aa: CASSGLGTGELFF

v_gene: TRBV5-5
j_gene: TRBJ2-2
CDR3aa: CASTHTGLAGGYGELFF

v_gene: TRBV12-3/TRBV12-4
j_gene: TRBJ2-1
CDR3aa: CASSAKGTSGRGEQFF

v_gene: TRBV28
j_gene: TRBJ1-4
CDR3aa: CASTLRLGGEKLFF

v_gene: TRBV7-2
j_gene: TRBJ1-2
CDR3aa: CASSPRTGDYTF

v_gene: TRBV20-1
j_gene: TRBJ2-3
CDR3aa: CSARGGDGTDTQYF

v_gene: TRBV6-2/TRBV6-3
j_gene: TRBJ1-5
CDR3aa: CASSQGGPQHF

v_gene: TRBV27
j_gene: TRBJ1-1
CDR3aa: CASSYLGRDTEAFF

v_gene: TRBV20-1
j_gene: TRBJ1-1
CDR3aa: CSARDLRDIQGNTEAFF

v_gene: TRBV12-3/TRBV12-4
j_gene: TRBJ1-2
CDR3aa: CASSFGAGDGYTF

v_gene: TRBV28
j_gene: TRBJ2-5
CDR3aa: CASRREIEAQYF

v_gene: TRBV5-4
j_gene: TRBJ2-7
CDR3aa: CASSSDYMIYEQYF

v_gene: TRBV15
j_gene: TRBJ1-6
CDR3aa: CATSRDRAAGRANSPLHF

v_gene: TRBV19
j_gene: TRBJ2-7
CDR3aa: CASSMRRGSHEQYF

v_gene: TRBV5-4
j_gene: TRBJ2-7
CDR3aa: CASSHTGGGYEQYF

v_gene: TRBV7-2
j_gene: TRBJ2-1
CDR3aa: CASSLAPWREGQNNEQFF

v_gene: TRBV28
j_gene: TRBJ1-1
CDR3aa: CASSQTGLNTEAFF

v_gene: TRBV25-1
j_gene: TRBJ1-4
CDR3aa: CAGSESSRRGLFF

v_gene: TRBV10-3
j_gene: TRBJ1-2
CDR3aa: CAISERQETYGYTF

v_gene: TRBV5-6
j_gene: TRBJ1-5
CDR3aa: CASSSSSNQPQHF

v_gene: TRBV6-2/TRBV6-3
j_gene: TRBJ2-7
CDR3aa: CASSYSTGGIYEQYF

v_gene: TRBV18
j_gene: TRBJ2-7
CDR3aa: CASSPPSLSGQYF

v_gene: TRBV29-1
j_gene: TRBJ2-5
CDR3aa: CSVGNPGGGETQYF

v_gene: TRBV12-3/TRBV12-4
j_gene: TRBJ2-3
CDR3aa: CASSRNGGRTDTQYF

v_gene: TRBV5-6
j_gene: TRBJ2-1
CDR3aa: CASSLGGGFEQFF

v_gene: TRBV20-1
j_gene: TRBJ1-5
CDR3aa: CSARGGTGTKPQHF

v_gene: TRBV4-3
j_gene: TRBJ2-7
CDR3aa: CASSQDLLGGDEQYF

v_gene: TRBV20-1
j_gene: TRBJ2-7
CDR3aa: CSADLKPKNPSYEQYF

v_gene: TRBV5-4
j_gene: TRBJ2-5
CDR3aa: CASSLAGTGAGETQYF

v_gene: TRBV30
j_gene: TRBJ2-1
CDR3aa: CAWSAHDSAPQFF

v_gene: TRBV20-1
j_gene: TRBJ1-2
CDR3aa: CSARSSANYGYTF

v_gene: TRBV3-1
j_gene: TRBJ2-1
CDR3aa: CASSQVRDGYNEQFF

v_gene: TRBV14
j_gene: TRBJ2-5
CDR3aa: CASSQGRGAQETQYF

v_gene: TRBV6-2/TRBV6-3
j_gene: TRBJ1-3
CDR3aa: CASSYRRLGGSGNTIYF

v_gene: TRBV10-3
j_gene: TRBJ2-7
CDR3aa: CAISGDSSYEQYF

v_gene: TRBV20-1
j_gene: TRBJ2-1
CDR3aa: CSASPASYNEQFF

v_gene: TRBV10-3
j_gene: TRBJ1-3
CDR3aa: CAISSRVLSGNTIYF

v_gene: TRBV5-1
j_gene: TRBJ2-7
CDR3aa: CASSPSRGIWAYEQYF

v_gene: TRBV29-1
j_gene: TRBJ2-5
CDR3aa: CSGQGLQETQYF

v_gene: TRBV27
j_gene: TRBJ2-2
CDR3aa: CASRGTNSPKSGELFF

v_gene: TRBV28
j_gene: TRBJ2-5
CDR3aa: CASSLFTGTQYF

v_gene: TRBV4-3
j_gene: TRBJ2-3
CDR3aa: CASSQLAEYTDTQYF

v_gene: TRBV30
j_gene: TRBJ2-1
CDR3aa: CAWSVPARLGNEQFF

v_gene: TRBV5-1
j_gene: TRBJ2-1
CDR3aa: CASSLGTVDNEQFF

v_gene: TRBV11-2
j_gene: TRBJ2-7
CDR3aa: CASSLNRVEYEQYF

v_gene: TRBV5-5
j_gene: TRBJ2-3
CDR3aa: CASSHLRDTQYF

v_gene: TRBV7-2
j_gene: TRBJ2-5
CDR3aa: CASTPEGSAETQYF

v_gene: TRBV6-1
j_gene: TRBJ2-7
CDR3aa: CASSDQGRGEQYF

v_gene: TRBV20-1
j_gene: TRBJ1-5
CDR3aa: CSARDLEGTVSQHF

v_gene: TRBV2
j_gene: TRBJ1-5
CDR3aa: CASSENEGGPFQPQHF

v_gene: TRBV14
j_gene: TRBJ1-2
CDR3aa: CASSQDGSRTPQGYYGYTF

v_gene: TRBV6-5
j_gene: TRBJ2-3
CDR3aa: CASSYSSLRTDTQYF

v_gene: TRBV5-1
j_gene: TRBJ1-1
CDR3aa: CASSLDGGADTEAFF

v_gene: TRBV28
j_gene: TRBJ2-7
CDR3aa: CASSLPRGVAYEQYF

v_gene: TRBV7-6
j_gene: TRBJ2-4
CDR3aa: CASSPTGGVLAKNIQYF

v_gene: TRBV5-4
j_gene: TRBJ1-2
CDR3aa: CASSLNVEANYGYTF

v_gene: TRBV10-3
j_gene: TRBJ1-2
CDR3aa: CAISESPGVGYTF